Detailed here is one T cell receptor (beta chain). The antigen remains undetermined. Only in-frame clones appear in the TCRdb table, and some are missing; sequencing was by immunoSEQ multiplex PCR. This table has approximately 130,000 clones, 93% appearing once. The sample originates from a study of OX40 agonist ivuxolimab in advanced cancers. Study context: The dose of intravenous ivuxolimab that patients received every 2 weeks ranged from 0.01 to 10 mg/kg. Therapy given before enrollment (anti-PD-1, anti-PD-L1 or anti-CTLA-4) was allowed, and 40% had some. The study, taken as a whole, reports: Clonal expansion among partial responders at 0.1-3.0 mg/kg ranked near the lowest. Dose levels from 0.1 to 3.0 mg/kg saw CD4+ and CD8+ blood T cells expand clonally by week 6.

V was cut by 3 bases and J by 6 bases, with 6 bases left in between. Germline values: CDR1 MDHEN, CDR2 SYDVKM. The CDR3 sequence is 11 residues long. The sequence came from an adult with an advanced solid tumor such as melanoma, head and neck, liver or kidney cancer. Specimen: CD4+ or CD8+ T cells sorted from blood, collected in a trial of the OX40 agonist ivuxolimab. The genes are TRBV28 and TRBJ2-7; D gene ambiguous. The CDR3 protein is CASSLASEQYF. CDR3 nucleotides: TGTGCCAGCAGTTTGGCTTCCGAGCAGTACTTC. The full variable domain, in which reference TRBV28 and TRBJ2-7 provide the parts outside the CDR3, is DVKVTQSSRYLVKRTGEKVFLECVQDMDHENMFWYRQDPGLGLRLIYFSYDVKMKEKGDIPEGYSVSREKKERFSLILESASTNQTSMYLCASSLASEQYFGPGTRLTVT.